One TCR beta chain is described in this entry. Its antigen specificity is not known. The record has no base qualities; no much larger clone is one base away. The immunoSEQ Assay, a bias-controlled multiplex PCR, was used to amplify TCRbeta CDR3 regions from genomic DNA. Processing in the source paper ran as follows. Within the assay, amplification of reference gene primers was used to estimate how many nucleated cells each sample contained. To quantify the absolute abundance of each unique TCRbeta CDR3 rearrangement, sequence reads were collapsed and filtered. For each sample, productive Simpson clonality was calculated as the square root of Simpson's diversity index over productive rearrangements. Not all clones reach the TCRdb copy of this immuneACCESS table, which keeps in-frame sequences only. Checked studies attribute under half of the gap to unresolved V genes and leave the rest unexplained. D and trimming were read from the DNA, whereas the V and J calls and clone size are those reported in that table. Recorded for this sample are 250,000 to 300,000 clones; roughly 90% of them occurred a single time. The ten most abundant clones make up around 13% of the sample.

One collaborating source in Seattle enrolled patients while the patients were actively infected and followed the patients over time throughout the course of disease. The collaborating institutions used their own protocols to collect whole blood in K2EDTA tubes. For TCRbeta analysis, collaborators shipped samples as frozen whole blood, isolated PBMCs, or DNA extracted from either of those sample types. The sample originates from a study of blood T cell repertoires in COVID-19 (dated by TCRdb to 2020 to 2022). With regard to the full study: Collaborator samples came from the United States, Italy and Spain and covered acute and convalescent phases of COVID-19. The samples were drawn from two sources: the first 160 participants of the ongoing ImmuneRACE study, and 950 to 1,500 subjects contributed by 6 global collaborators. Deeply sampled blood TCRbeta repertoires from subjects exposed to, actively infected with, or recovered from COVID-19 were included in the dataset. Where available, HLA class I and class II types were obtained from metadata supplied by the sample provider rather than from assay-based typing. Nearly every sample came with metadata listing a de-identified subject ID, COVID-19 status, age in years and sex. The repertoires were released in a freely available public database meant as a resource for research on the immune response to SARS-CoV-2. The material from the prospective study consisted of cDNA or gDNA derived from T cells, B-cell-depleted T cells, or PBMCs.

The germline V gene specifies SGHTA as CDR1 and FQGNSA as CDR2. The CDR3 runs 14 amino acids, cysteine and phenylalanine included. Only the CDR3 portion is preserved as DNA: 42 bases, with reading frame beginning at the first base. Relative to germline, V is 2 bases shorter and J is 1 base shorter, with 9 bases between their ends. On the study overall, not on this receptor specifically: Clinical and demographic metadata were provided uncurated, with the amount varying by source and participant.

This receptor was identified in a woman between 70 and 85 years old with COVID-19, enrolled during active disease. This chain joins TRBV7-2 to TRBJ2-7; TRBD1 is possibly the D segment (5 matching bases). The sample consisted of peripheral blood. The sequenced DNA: TGTGCCAGCAGCTTAAACAGACAGTCCTACGAGCAGTACTTC. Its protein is CASSLNRQSYEQYF.